This T cell receptor beta chain came from a study of blood T cell repertoires in COVID-19. The overall study: Samples came from the United States, Italy and Spain, spanning acute and convalescent COVID-19. Sources were T cells, B-cell-depleted T cells, or PBMCs; the material itself was cDNA or gDNA.

Per the study methods: Estimates of nucleated cell counts were drawn from the amplification of reference gene primers. Some clones are missing from TCRdb's copy, which holds only in-frame ones; the method was immunoSEQ multiplex PCR. V, J and clone size were drawn from that table, and D and trimming were deduced from the DNA. This sample has about 310,000 clones, with about nine tenths found just once. This clone is a singleton in its sample. The V and J ends lost 3 bases and 4 bases, in that order; junction bases with no gene match: 12. The CDR3 is 16 residues long. Looked up from germline, CDR1 is SGHRS and CDR2 is YFSETQ.

Sequencing was carried out using peripheral blood. This chain links TRBV5-1 with TRBJ1-1, with TRBD1 identical over 7 bases. The source of this sequence is a middle-aged man with active or convalescent COVID-19. Here the CDR3 reads CASSWTTGWGITEAFF. The CDR3 DNA reads TGCGCCAGCAGCTGGACGACAGGGTGGGGGATCACTGAAGCTTTCTTT.